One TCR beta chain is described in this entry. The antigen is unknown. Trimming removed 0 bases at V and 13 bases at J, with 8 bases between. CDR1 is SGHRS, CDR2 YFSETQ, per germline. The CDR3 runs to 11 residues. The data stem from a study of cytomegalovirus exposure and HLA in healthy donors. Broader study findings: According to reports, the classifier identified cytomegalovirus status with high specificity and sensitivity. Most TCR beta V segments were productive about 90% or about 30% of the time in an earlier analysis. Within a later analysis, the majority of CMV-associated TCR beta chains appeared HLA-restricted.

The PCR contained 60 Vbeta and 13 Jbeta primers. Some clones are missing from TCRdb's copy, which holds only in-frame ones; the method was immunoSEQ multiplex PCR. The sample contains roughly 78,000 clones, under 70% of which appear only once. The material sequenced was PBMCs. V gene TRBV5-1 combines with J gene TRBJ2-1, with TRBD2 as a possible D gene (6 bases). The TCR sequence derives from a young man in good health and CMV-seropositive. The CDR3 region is CASSLEGLQFF. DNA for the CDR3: TGCGCCAGCAGCTTGGAGGGACTCCAGTTCTTC.